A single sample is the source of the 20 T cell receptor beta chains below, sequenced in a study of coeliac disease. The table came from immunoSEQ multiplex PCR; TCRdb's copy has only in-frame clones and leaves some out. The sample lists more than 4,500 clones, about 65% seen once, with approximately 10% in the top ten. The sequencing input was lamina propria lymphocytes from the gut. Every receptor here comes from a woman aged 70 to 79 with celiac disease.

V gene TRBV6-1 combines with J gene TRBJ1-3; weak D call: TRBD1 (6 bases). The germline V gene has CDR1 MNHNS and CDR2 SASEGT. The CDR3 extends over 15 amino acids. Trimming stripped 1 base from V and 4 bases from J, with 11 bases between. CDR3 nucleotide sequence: TGTGCCAGCAGTGAAGGGCAGGGGACAGGAAACACCATATATTTT. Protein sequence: CASSEGQGTGNTIYF.

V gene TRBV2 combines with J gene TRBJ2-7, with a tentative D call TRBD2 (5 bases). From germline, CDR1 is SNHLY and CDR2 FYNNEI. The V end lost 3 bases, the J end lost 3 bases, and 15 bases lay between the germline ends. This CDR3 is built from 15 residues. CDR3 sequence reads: CASSDSGSGGYEQYF. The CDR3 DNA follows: TGTGCCAGCAGTGATTCGGGCAGCGGTGGCTACGAGCAGTACTTC. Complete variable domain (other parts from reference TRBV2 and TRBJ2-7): EPEVTQTPSHQVTQMGQEVILRCVPISNHLYFYWYRQILGQKVEFLVSFYNNEISEKSEIFDDQFSVERPDGSNFTLKIRSTKLEDSAMYFCASSDSGSGGYEQYFGPGTRLTVT.

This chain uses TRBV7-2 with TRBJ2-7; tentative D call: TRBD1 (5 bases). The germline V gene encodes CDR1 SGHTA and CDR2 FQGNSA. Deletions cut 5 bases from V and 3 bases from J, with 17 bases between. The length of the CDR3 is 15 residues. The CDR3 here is CASSLYPGQDYEQYF. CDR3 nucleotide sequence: TGTGCCAGCAGCCTTTACCCAGGACAAGACTACGAGCAGTACTTC.

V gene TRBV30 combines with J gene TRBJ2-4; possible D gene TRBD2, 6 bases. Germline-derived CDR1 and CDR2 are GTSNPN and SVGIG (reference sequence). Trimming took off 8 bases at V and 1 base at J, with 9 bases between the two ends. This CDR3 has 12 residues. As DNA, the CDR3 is TGTGCCGCCGCGGGGGCCAAAAACATTCAGTACTTC. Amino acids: CAAAGAKNIQYF.

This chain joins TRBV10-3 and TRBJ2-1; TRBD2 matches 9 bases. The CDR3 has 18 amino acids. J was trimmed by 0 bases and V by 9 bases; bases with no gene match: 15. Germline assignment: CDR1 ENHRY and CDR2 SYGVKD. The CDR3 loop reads CAIWGGVAGVSSYNEQFF. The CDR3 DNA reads TGTGCCATTTGGGGGGGGGTAGCGGGGGTCAGCTCCTACAATGAGCAGTTCTTC.

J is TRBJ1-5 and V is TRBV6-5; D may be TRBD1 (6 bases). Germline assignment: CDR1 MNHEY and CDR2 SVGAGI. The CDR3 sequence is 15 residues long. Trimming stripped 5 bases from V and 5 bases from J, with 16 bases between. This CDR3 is CASSPYRQAYQPQHF. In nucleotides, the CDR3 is TGTGCCAGCAGTCCCTATAGACAGGCCTATCAGCCCCAGCATTTT.

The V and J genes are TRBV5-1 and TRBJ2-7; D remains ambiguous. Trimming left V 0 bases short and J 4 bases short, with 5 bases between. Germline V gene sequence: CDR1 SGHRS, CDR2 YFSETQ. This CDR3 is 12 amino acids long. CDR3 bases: TGCGCCAGCAGCTTGGGGCGGTACGAGCAGTACTTC. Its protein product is CASSLGRYEQYF.

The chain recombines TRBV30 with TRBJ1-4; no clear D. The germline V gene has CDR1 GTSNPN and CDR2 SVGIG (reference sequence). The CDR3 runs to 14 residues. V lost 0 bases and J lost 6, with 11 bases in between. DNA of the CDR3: TGTGCCTGGAGTGTCTGGAGGGTTGATGAAAAACTGTTTTTT. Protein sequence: CAWSVWRVDEKLFF.

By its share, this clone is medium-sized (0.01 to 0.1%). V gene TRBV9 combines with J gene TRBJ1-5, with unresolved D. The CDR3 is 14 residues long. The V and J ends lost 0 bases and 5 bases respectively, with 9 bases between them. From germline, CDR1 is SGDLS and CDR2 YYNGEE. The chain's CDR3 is CASSVADTYQPQHF. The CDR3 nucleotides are TGTGCCAGCAGCGTAGCCGACACTTATCAGCCCCAGCATTTT.

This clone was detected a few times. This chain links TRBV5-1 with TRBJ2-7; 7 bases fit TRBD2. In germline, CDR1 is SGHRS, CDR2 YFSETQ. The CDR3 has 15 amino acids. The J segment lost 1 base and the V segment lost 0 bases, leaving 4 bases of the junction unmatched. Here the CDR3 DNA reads TGCGCCAGCAGCTTGGCCGGGGACTATTCCTACGAGCAGTACTTC. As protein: CASSLAGDYSYEQYF.

This chain's CDR3 is CASSYLGDYNEQFF. The CDR3 DNA is TGTGCCAGCAGCTACCTAGGGGATTACAATGAGCAGTTCTTC. The chain is built from TRBV7-2 and TRBJ2-1, with D perhaps matching TRBD1 (5 bases). The CDR3 totals 14 residues. V was pared by 4 bases and J by 4 bases, with 11 bases between. Germline V lookup: CDR1 SGHTA, CDR2 FQGNSA.

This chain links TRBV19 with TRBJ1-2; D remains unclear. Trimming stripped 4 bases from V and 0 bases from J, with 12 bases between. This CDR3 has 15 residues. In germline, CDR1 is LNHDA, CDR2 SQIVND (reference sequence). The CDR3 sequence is CASSTLVSTNYGYTF. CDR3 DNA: TGTGCCAGTAGTACTTTAGTTTCGACTAACTATGGCTACACCTTC.

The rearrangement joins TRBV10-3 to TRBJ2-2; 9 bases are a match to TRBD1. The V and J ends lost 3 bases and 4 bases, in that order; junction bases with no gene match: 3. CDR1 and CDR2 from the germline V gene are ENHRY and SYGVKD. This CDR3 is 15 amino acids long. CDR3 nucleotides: TGTGCCATCAGTGAAGAGACAGGGGGCACCGGGGAGCTGTTTTTT. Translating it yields CAISEETGGTGELFF.

CDR3 protein: CASSSEIQGGNTDTQYF. The CDR3 coding sequence is TGTGCCAGCAGCTCTGAAATACAGGGGGGAAACACAGATACGCAGTATTTT. The chain has TRBV7-2 and TRBJ2-3; 8 bases match TRBD1. Germline trimming cut 4 bases from V and 2 bases from J; bases unmatched to any gene: 11. The CDR3 is 17 amino acids. The germline V gene has CDR1 SGHTA and CDR2 FQGNSA.

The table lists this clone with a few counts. The CDR3 loop is CASSPWGQGQLFF. The CDR3 nucleotides are TGTGCCAGCAGCCCTTGGGGACAGGGTCAGCTGTTTTTT. V gene TRBV5-4 combines with J gene TRBJ2-2; 9 nucleotides agree with TRBD1. CDR1 is SGHNT, CDR2 YYREEE, per germline (reference sequence). The length of the CDR3 is 13 residues. The ends lost 4 bases at V and 12 bases at J; junction bases unmatched: 7.

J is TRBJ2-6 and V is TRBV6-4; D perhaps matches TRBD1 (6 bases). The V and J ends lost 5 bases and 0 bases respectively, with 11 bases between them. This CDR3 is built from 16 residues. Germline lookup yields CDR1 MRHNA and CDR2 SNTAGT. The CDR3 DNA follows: TGTGCCAGCAGTTCCGGACAGCTCTCTGGGGCCAACGTCCTGACTTTC. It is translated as CASSSGQLSGANVLTF.

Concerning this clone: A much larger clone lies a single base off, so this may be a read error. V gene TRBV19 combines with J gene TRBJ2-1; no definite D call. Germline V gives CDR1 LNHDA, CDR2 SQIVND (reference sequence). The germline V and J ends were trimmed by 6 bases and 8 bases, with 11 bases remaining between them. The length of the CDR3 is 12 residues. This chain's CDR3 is CASSTLDYEQFF. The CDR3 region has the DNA TGTGCCAGTAGCACTCTCGATTATGAGCAGTTCTTC.

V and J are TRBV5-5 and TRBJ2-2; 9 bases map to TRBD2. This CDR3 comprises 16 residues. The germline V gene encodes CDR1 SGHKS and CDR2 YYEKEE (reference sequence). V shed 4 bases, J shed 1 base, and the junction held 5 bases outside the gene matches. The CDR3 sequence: CASSGGTSLNTGELFF. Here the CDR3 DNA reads TGTGCCAGCAGCGGAGGGACTAGCTTGAACACCGGGGAGCTGTTTTTT.

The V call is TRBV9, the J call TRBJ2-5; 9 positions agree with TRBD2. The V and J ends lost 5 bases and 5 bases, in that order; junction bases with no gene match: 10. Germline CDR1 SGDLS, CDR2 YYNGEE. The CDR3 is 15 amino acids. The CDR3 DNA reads TGTGCCAGCAGTGGCCAAGCGGGGGGCCGGGAGACCCAGTACTTC. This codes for CASSGQAGGRETQYF.

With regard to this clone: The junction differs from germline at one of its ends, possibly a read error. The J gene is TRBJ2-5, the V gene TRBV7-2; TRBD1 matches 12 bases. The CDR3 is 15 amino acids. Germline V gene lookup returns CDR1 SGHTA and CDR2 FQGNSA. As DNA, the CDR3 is TGTGCCAGCAGGTTAGGGACAGGGGGCGTGAAGACCCAGTACTTC. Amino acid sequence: CASRLGTGGVKTQYF.